This T cell receptor beta chain was captured by sequencing in a study of a mutant IDH1 vaccine in newly diagnosed glioma (dated by TCRdb to the early 2020s). In terms of the full investigation: Vaccination began 4-6 weeks after radiotherapy alone, or alongside temozolomide cycles in the chemotherapy-containing groups. Of the approximately 30 treated patients, approximately 60% were male and approximately 38% were female, and a mean age of 40.4 years was recorded. Before enrollment, most patients had been given radiochemotherapy with temozolomide as standard therapy, while the rest had received either radiotherapy alone or temozolomide alone. Visit V12 was the week-35 safety follow-up and visit V13 was the week-47 end of study. Six visits were used for peripheral blood collection: V03 (baseline), V05, V07, V10, V12 and V13. For exploratory analyses, longitudinal TCRB deep sequencing was carried out in 25 to 30 treated patients wherever samples were available.

The V and J ends are trimmed by 4 bases and 3 bases, leaving 11 bases between them. CDR1 and CDR2 were assigned from the germline V gene as SGHDT and YYEEEE. Reading from cysteine to phenylalanine, the CDR3 counts 14 amino acids. The retained sequence is limited to the CDR3, 42 bases, with the frame set at the first base. Study-wide findings and limitations: Availability determined which PBMC samples were chosen for TCRB deep sequencing. Pseudoprogression seemed to be unrelated to changes in the top peripheral T cell clonotypes found by TCRB sequencing. Immune responses induced by the vaccine were seen in 90% to 95% of patients across multiple MHC alleles. The authors stated that sample limitations prevented analyses of patient blood samples from being reproduced.

With respect to this clone: Its antigen remains undetermined. No base quality information exists; no much larger clone differs at one position.

Library preparation used the immunoSEQ multiplex PCR assay. Rearranged TCR beta chain sequences were amplified using the hsTCRB Kit according to the manufacturer's protocol. Sequencing of TCRB libraries was carried out on an Illumina MiSeq. For the original study's pipeline: The kit vendor's proprietary platform handled demultiplexing, trimming and gene mapping. TCRdb carries this immuneACCESS record with in-frame sequences only. Its versions omit some clonotypes, under half of them owing to an unresolved V gene in the studies checked, with the rest unexplained. The DNA gave D and trimming, while V, J and clone size come from that table. This sample is represented by 35,000 to 40,000 clones; roughly four fifths of them were singletons. The top ten hold roughly 10% of the sample. The sample's time point label, decoded: week 47, end of study. Each vaccine dose was 300 ug of a 20-mer mutant IDH1 peptide in Montanide, given subcutaneously with topical imiquimod. Eight vaccinations were administered to patients in weeks 1, 3, 5, 7, 11, 15, 19 and 23, corresponding to visits V03 through V10. Newly diagnosed WHO grade 3 or 4 IDH1-mutant astrocytomas showing loss of nuclear ATRX were present in the donors. The samples were drawn from NOA16, a multicentre, single-arm, open-label phase I trial in Germany that tested a mutant IDH1 peptide vaccine in humans for the first time. The DNeasy Blood and Tissue Kit was used to extract genomic DNA from EDTA blood for TCRB sequencing.

The chain couples TRBV5-6 to TRBJ2-1; possibly the D gene is TRBD2, per 5 matching bases. Sequencing used PBMCs, obtained from a glioma patient whose treatment included an IDH1 peptide vaccine. The receptor's source is a man in his forties or fifties with glioma. The encoded CDR3 is CASSGSPDYNEQFF. Here is the DNA: TGTGCCAGCAGCGGGAGTCCGGACTACAATGAGCAGTTCTTC.